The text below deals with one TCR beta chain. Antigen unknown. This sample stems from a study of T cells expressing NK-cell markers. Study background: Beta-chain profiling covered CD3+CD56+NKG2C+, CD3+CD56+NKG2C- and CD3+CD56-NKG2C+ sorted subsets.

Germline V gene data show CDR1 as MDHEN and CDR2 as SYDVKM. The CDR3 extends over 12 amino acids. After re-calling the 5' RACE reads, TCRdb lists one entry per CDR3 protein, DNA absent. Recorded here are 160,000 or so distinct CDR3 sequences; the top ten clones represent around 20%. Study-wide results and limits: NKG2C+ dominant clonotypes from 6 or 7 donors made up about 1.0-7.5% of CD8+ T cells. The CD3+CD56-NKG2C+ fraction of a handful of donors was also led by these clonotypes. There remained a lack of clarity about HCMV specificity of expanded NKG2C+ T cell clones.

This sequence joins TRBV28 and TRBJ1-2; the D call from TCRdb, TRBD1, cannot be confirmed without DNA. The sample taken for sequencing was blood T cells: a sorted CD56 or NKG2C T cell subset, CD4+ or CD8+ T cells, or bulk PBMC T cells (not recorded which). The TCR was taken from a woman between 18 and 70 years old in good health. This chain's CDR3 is CASSLGVYGYTF.